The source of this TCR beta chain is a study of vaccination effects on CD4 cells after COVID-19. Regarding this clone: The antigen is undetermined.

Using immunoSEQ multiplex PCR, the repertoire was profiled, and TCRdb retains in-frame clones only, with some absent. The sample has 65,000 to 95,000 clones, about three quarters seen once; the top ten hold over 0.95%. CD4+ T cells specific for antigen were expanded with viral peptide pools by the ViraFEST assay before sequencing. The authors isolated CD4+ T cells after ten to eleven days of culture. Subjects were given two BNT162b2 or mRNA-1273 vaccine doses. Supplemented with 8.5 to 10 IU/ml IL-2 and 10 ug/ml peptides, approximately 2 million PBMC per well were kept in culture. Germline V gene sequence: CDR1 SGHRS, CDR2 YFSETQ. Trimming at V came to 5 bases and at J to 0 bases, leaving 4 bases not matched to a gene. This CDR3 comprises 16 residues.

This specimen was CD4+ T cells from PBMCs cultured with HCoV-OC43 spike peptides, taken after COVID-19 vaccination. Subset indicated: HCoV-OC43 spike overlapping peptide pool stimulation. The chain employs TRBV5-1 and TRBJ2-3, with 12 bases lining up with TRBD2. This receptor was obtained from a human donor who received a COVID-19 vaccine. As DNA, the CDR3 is TGCGCCAGCAGTTTCGGACTAGCGGGGAGCACAGATACGCAGTATTTT. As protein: CASSFGLAGSTDTQYF.